This T cell receptor (beta chain) was recorded in a study of blood T cell repertoires in COVID-19. Study at large: Italy, Spain and the United States were the sources of the convalescent and acute COVID-19 samples. From T cells, B-cell-depleted T cells, or PBMCs came the material, which was cDNA or gDNA.

The germline gives CDR1 MGHRA, CDR2 YSYEKL. The CDR3 totals 16 residues. Trimming took 0 bases from V and 2 from J; bases not matched to a gene: 3. How the authors handled the data: Amplified reference gene primers provided the basis for estimating nucleated cell counts. Some clones are missing from TCRdb's copy, which holds only in-frame ones; the method was immunoSEQ multiplex PCR. V and J calls and clone size are those listed in that table; D and trimming were worked out from the DNA. Found here are under 200,000 clones, approximately 88% of them singletons; the top ten hold 2.5% to 3.5%. This clone was counted a single time.

Material: peripheral blood. The TCR comes from a woman aged 60-70 years with acute or convalescent COVID-19. The V gene is TRBV4-1, the J gene TRBJ1-3; the match to TRBD1 covers 8 bases. The CDR3 nucleotides are TGCGCCAGCAGCCAAGATCAGACAGGGGCTGGAAACACCATATATTTT. Its translation is CASSQDQTGAGNTIYF.